A single sample gave rise to the 17 T cell receptor beta chains below, sequenced in a study of blood T cells in healthy people across ages. It was with a sample-barcoded 5' primer and a J-beta primer mix that a second PCR of roughly 7 to 12 cycles was run. In TCRdb, the 5' RACE reads were re-called with MiXCR into one record per CDR3 protein. The sample carries hundreds of thousands of distinct CDR3 sequences, about 30% recorded once. The sequenced sample was blood. The receptor set was obtained from a woman older than 75 in good health.

The J gene is TRBJ1-1, the V gene TRBV20-1, with D possibly TRBD1 on 5 matching bases. V was shortened by 1 base and J by 1 base, with 13 bases between the two germline ends. Germline V gene lookup returns CDR1 DFQATT and CDR2 SNEGSKA (reference sequence). The length of the CDR3 is 15 residues. The CDR3 bases are TGCAGTGCTAGAGGGGACGTCCTAGGGAACACTGAAGCTTTCTTT. It yields the protein CSARGDVLGNTEAFF.

This clonotype was picked up many times. This chain connects TRBV20-1 to TRBJ1-5, with D possibly being TRBD1 (6 bases). The V and J ends lost 3 bases and 7 bases respectively, with 13 bases between them. The CDR3 totals 13 residues. Germline CDR1 is DFQATT and CDR2 is SNEGSKA (reference sequence). The CDR3 sequence: CSASIGGRQPQHF. DNA for the CDR3: TGCAGTGCTAGTATTGGGGGCAGGCAGCCCCAGCATTTT.

This clonotype has only a few counts. The chain has TRBV12-3 or TRBV12-4 and TRBJ1-4; D uncertain. Trimming removed 0 bases from V and 8 bases from J, with 13 bases in between. The CDR3 covers 15 residues. The CDR3 nucleotides read TGTGCCAGCAGTTTAGCGACGGGTGTCGGGGAAAAACTGTTTTTT. It codes for CASSLATGVGEKLFF.

The chain is built from TRBV30 and TRBJ2-7, with a weak D call TRBD1 (6 bases). Trimming left V 0 bases short and J 1 base short, with 16 bases between. Germline CDR1 is GTSNPN and CDR2 is SVGIG (reference sequence). This CDR3 has 16 amino acids. The CDR3 sequence is CAWSVPQGRKSYEQYF. Written as DNA, the CDR3 is TGTGCCTGGAGTGTCCCTCAGGGGCGCAAATCCTACGAGCAGTACTTC.

This rearrangement joins TRBV20-1 to TRBJ2-5; 8 bases line up with TRBD1. V lost 8 bases, J lost 2 bases, and 1 base stayed unmatched. Germline V lookup: CDR1 DFQATT, CDR2 SNEGSKA (reference sequence). The CDR3 loop spans 11 amino acids. The CDR3 loop reads CSHRGQETQYF. The CDR3 DNA is TGCAGTCACAGGGGGCAAGAGACCCAGTACTTC.

This clonotype showed up many times. The V call is TRBV7-3, the J call TRBJ2-3; a weak D match, TRBD1 (6 bases). This CDR3 has 12 amino acids. V was shortened by 5 bases and J by 6 bases, with 9 bases between the two germline ends. The germline V gene has CDR1 SGHTA and CDR2 FQGTGA. CDR3 sequence reads: CASSDQGDTQYF. As DNA, the CDR3 is TGTGCCAGCAGCGACCAGGGGGATACGCAGTATTTT.

With respect to this clonotype: Being one base from a much bigger clone, this may be a read error. This likely comes from a read error, as the CDR3 has no conserved phenylalanine or tryptophan at its end. The V call is TRBV29-1, the J call TRBJ1-4; D uncertain. Trimming shortened V by 7 bases and J by 5 bases, and 11 bases separated the two germline ends. This CDR3 is 12 amino acids long. Germline lookup yields CDR1 SQVTM and CDR2 ANQGSEA. The CDR3 DNA is TGCAGCGCACGGGAACCAAATGAAAAACTGTTTTTG. Amino acid sequence: CSAREPNEKLFL.

The sample holds many counts of this clonotype. The gene calls are TRBV5-1 and TRBJ1-1; TRBD1 matches at 7 bases. The CDR3 totals 14 residues. Germline V gene sequence: CDR1 SGHRS, CDR2 YFSETQ. V dropped 4 bases and J dropped 0; count of bases not matched to a gene: 3. Here the CDR3 DNA reads TGCGCCAGCAGCGGGGGGACAGTGAACACTGAAGCTTTCTTT. Translating it yields CASSGGTVNTEAFF.

The chain joins TRBV7-9 to TRBJ1-3; D ambiguous. The CDR3 sequence is 15 residues long. The germline V gene encodes CDR1 SEHNR and CDR2 FQNEAQ (reference sequence). V lost 1 base and J 0 bases, leaving 7 bases between the germline ends. In DNA form, the CDR3 reads TGTGCCAGCAGCTTAGACCAGTCCTCTGGAAACACCATATATTTT. Translated: CASSLDQSSGNTIYF.

The gene calls are TRBV19 and TRBJ2-5; TRBD2 matches 8 bases. The CDR3 covers 14 residues. The germline V gene encodes CDR1 LNHDA and CDR2 SQIVND (reference sequence). The ends lost 6 bases at V and 1 base at J; junction bases unmatched: 4. CDR3 nucleotides: TGTGCCAGTAGCGCGGGAGGTCTCCAAGAGACCCAGTACTTC. Its protein product is CASSAGGLQETQYF.

There are a few counts of this clonotype. This chain connects TRBV20-1 to TRBJ2-1; D is undetermined. V was cut by 4 bases and J by 9 bases, with 19 bases left in between. The CDR3 has 14 amino acids. The V gene's germline CDR1 is DFQATT and CDR2 SNEGSKA (reference sequence). The CDR3 reads CSATQDSFIGEQFF. In DNA form, the CDR3 reads TGCAGTGCTACCCAAGATTCTTTTATTGGTGAGCAGTTCTTC.

Here the CDR3 DNA reads TGTGCCAGCAGCTTAAATCCCAAATCCAGTAGCGGCGAGCAGTACTTC. It yields the protein CASSLNPKSSSGEQYF. The chain employs TRBV7-7 and TRBJ2-5, with D perhaps TRBD2 (6 bases). The end of the DNA aligns better with TRBJ2-7, so the J call may be wrong. The CDR3 consists of 16 residues. CDR1 is SSHAT and CDR2 is FNYEAQ in the germline V gene (reference sequence).

The V gene is TRBV10-3, the J gene TRBJ2-1, with 7 bases lining up with TRBD2. Germline V gives CDR1 ENHRY, CDR2 SYGVKD. V trimming: 0 bases; J trimming: 5 bases; junction bases outside the gene matches: 10. The CDR3 loop spans 17 amino acids. The CDR3 DNA reads as TGTGCCATCAGTGAGTCGAGAGGGAACGCGGGGGACAATGAGCAGTTCTTC. Amino acid sequence: CAISESRGNAGDNEQFF.

This rearrangement joins TRBV11-3 to TRBJ2-1, with 7 positions matching TRBD1. The CDR3 totals 15 residues. The V and J ends lost 4 bases and 9 bases, in that order; junction bases with no gene match: 12. Germline V gene sequence: CDR1 SGHNT, CDR2 YENEEA. CDR3 sequence (DNA): TGTGCCAGCAGCTATACAGGGGCCGGAAGGGGTGAGCAGTTCTTC. Its protein is CASSYTGAGRGEQFF. The whole variable domain, filled in from reference TRBV11-3 and TRBJ2-1, reads EAGVVQSPRYKIIEKKQPVAFWCNPISGHNTLYWYLQNLGQGPELLIRYENEEAVDDSQLPKDRFSAERLKGVDSTLKIQPAELGDSAVYLCASSYTGAGRGEQFFGPGTRLTVL.

This clonotype was counted many times. The gene calls are TRBV10-3 and TRBJ1-5; D call uncertain. Germline V gives CDR1 ENHRY, CDR2 SYGVKD. The germline V and J ends were trimmed by 3 bases and 3 bases, with 9 bases remaining between them. The CDR3 is 14 amino acids. The CDR3 coding sequence is TGTGCCATCAGTGAAACAGCTATCAATCAGCCCCAGCATTTT. Amino acid sequence: CAISETAINQPQHF.

The chain employs TRBV6-2 or TRBV6-3 and TRBJ1-5, with unresolved D. The V end lost 2 bases, the J end lost 5 bases, and 13 bases lay between the germline ends. This CDR3 comprises 15 residues. Germline CDR1 and CDR2: MNHEY and SVGEGT. For the CDR3, the DNA is TGTGCCAGCAGTTACGGATGGGGTTCCGATCAGCCCCAGCATTTT. Its translation is CASSYGWGSDQPQHF.

The V gene is TRBV7-2, the J gene TRBJ2-2; D possibly corresponds to TRBD2 (6 bases). V lost 3 bases and J lost 4, with 12 bases in between. Germline CDR1 and CDR2: SGHTA and FQGNSA. CDR3 length: 15 amino acids. The CDR3 protein is CASSFRVGGTGELFF. DNA for the CDR3: TGTGCCAGCAGCTTTCGAGTGGGGGGCACCGGGGAGCTGTTTTTT.